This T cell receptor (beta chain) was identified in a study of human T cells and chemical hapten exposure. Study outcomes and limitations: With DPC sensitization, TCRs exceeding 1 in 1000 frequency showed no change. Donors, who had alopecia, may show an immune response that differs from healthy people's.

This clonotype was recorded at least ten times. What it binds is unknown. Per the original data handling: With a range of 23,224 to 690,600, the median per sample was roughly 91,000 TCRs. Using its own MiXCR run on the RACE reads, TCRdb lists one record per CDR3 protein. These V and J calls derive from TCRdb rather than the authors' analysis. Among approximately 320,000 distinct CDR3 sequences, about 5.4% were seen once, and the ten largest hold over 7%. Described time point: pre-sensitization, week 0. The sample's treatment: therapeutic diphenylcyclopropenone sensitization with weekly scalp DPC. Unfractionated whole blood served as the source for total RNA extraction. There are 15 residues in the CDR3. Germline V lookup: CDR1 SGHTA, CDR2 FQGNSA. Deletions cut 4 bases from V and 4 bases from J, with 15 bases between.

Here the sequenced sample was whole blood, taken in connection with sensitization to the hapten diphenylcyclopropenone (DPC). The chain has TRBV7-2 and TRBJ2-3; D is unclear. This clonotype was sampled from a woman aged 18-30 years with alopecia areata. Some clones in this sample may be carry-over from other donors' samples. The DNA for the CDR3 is TGTGCCAGCAGCTATGAGGACCCCGGGCCAGATACGCAGTATTTT. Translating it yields CASSYEDPGPDTQYF.